This passage covers 15 T cell receptor beta chains from one sample sequenced in a study of blood T cell repertoires in COVID-19. Profiled with immunoSEQ multiplex PCR; TCRdb holds only in-frame clones, not every one. Of more than 200,000 clones listed, about 86% are singletons. Sequenced material: peripheral blood. Source of these receptors: a man aged 25 to 45 with active or convalescent COVID-19.

This clone was detected once. The CDR3 nucleotides are TGTGCCAGCAGTTGGACAGTCTCTGGAAACACCATATATTTT. Amino acid sequence: CASSWTVSGNTIYF. The gene calls are TRBV6-6 and TRBJ1-3, with D possibly being TRBD1 (6 bases). The CDR3 sequence is 14 residues long. Trimming pared 4 bases from V and 0 bases from J, leaving 7 bases between. Germline CDR1 is MNHNY and CDR2 is SVGAGI (reference sequence).

The chain employs TRBV11-2 and TRBJ2-2, with 8 bases that match TRBD2. Germline CDR1 and CDR2: SGHAT and FQNNGV. The CDR3 is 15 amino acids. V was pared by 7 bases and J by 3 bases, with 7 bases of the junction left unmatched. CDR3 sequence (DNA): TGTGCCAGCATCAAAGCGGGGGTTTACACCGGGGAGCTGTTTTTT. Its protein is CASIKAGVYTGELFF.

V gene TRBV6-4 combines with J gene TRBJ2-2; 11 nucleotides match TRBD2. The junction had 9 bases not matched to a gene; V was cut back by 6 bases and J by 3 bases. Germline loops: CDR1 MRHNA, CDR2 SNTAGT. The CDR3 is made up of 17 amino acids. The CDR3 protein is CASRDYLAGGYTGELFF. In nucleotides, the CDR3 is TGTGCCAGCAGGGATTATCTAGCGGGGGGTTACACCGGGGAGCTGTTTTTT.

The CDR3 DNA sequence: TGTGCCAGCAGGCCCACTAGCGGGGCCTACGAGCAGTACTTC. It codes for CASRPTSGAYEQYF. The chain carries TRBV6-5 and TRBJ2-7; 10 bases align to TRBD2. The junction had 4 bases not matched to a gene; V was cut back by 6 bases and J by 2 bases. The CDR3 runs 14 residues. Looked up from germline, CDR1 is MNHEY and CDR2 is SVGAGI.

The genes are TRBV24-1 and TRBJ1-5; the D gene is possibly TRBD1 (5 bases). V lost 3 bases and J 9 bases, leaving 8 bases between the germline ends. The CDR3 has 12 amino acids. Germline values: CDR1 KGHDR, CDR2 SFDVKD. CDR3 amino acids: CATSDPQGPQHF. The DNA for the CDR3 is TGTGCCACCAGTGATCCCCAGGGGCCCCAGCATTTT.

In its sample, this clone was seen once. DNA for the CDR3: TGTGCCAGCAGCCGCACTAGTAAGGAGACCCAGTACTTC. Its translation is CASSRTSKETQYF. This chain joins TRBV12-3 or TRBV12-4 and TRBJ2-5; maybe TRBD2 (5 bases). This CDR3 comprises 13 residues. V shed 6 bases and J shed 5 bases, with 13 bases lying between them.

The chain is built from TRBV13 and TRBJ2-3, with 14 bases fitting TRBD2. Germline V gives CDR1 PRHDT, CDR2 FYEKMQ (reference sequence). CDR3 length: 20 amino acids. The ends lost 1 base at V and 4 bases at J; junction bases unmatched: 13. In DNA, the CDR3 is TGTGCCAGCAGCTTAGTTGCGACTAGCGGGGGGGCCGAGGGTTCAGATACGCAGTATTTT. It translates to CASSLVATSGGAEGSDTQYF. Based on the CDR3 plus reference TRBV13 and TRBJ2-3, the full variable domain is AAGVIQSPRHLIKEKRETATLKCYPIPRHDTVYWYQQGPGQDPQFLISFYEKMQSDKGSIPDRFSAQQFSDYHSELNMSSLELGDSALYFCASSLVATSGGAEGSDTQYFGPGTRLTVL.

V is TRBV9 and J is TRBJ2-3; no reliable D call. Germline CDR1 reads SGDLS; CDR2 reads YYNGEE. CDR3 length equals 15 residues. V lost 0 bases, J lost 2 bases, and 10 bases lay in between. The CDR3 nucleotides read TGTGCCAGCAGCGTAGGCAACGGAGACACAGATACGCAGTATTTT. Amino acid sequence: CASSVGNGDTDTQYF.

There are many counts of this clone. CDR3 loop: CASSVAGGSDTQYF. CDR3 sequence (DNA): TGCGCCAGCAGTGTGGCGGGGGGATCAGATACGCAGTATTTT. The chain links TRBV4-1 to TRBJ2-3; TRBD2 matches at 8 bases. This CDR3 is built from 14 residues. Per germline, CDR1 MGHRA and CDR2 YSYEKL. Germline trimming cut 6 bases from V and 4 bases from J; bases unmatched to any gene: 6.

The rearrangement joins TRBV6-1 to TRBJ2-1, with unresolved D. Germline V gene lookup returns CDR1 MNHNS and CDR2 SASEGT. Trimming took off 1 base at V and 8 bases at J, with 15 bases between the two ends. The CDR3 sequence is 15 residues long. CDR3 sequence: CASSEGYSGFDEQFF. The CDR3 bases are TGTGCCAGCAGTGAAGGGTACAGTGGGTTCGATGAGCAGTTCTTC.

The rearrangement joins TRBV6-5 to TRBJ1-2; 9 nucleotides line up with TRBD1. V gave up 4 bases and J gave up 9 bases; unmatched junction bases: 9. Germline-derived CDR1 and CDR2 are MNHEY and SVGAGI. CDR3 size: 14 residues. This CDR3 is CASSSRDRVDCYTF. CDR3 coding DNA: TGTGCCAGCAGTTCCCGGGACAGGGTTGATTGCTACACCTTC.

The chain is built from TRBV7-9 and TRBJ1-6, with 8 nucleotides matching TRBD1. The trim removed 2 bases at V and 7 bases at J, leaving 4 bases unmatched. Germline loops: CDR1 SEHNR, CDR2 FQNEAQ (reference sequence). The CDR3 totals 15 residues. The CDR3 protein is CASSLIGTGNSPLHF. CDR3 nucleotides: TGTGCCAGCAGCTTAATCGGGACAGGAAATTCACCCCTCCACTTT.

The chain has TRBV15 and TRBJ2-2, with 9 bases matching TRBD2. Germline trimming cut 0 bases from V and 10 bases from J; bases unmatched to any gene: 9. The germline CDR1 and CDR2 sequences are LNHNV and YYDKDF (reference sequence). The CDR3 is 16 residues long. CDR3 nucleotides: TGTGCCACCAGCAGAGATAGGGCGGGGGGGCAGGAGGAGCTGTTTTTT. It specifies CATSRDRAGGQEELFF.

The chain couples TRBV7-9 to TRBJ2-5, with 10 nucleotides matching TRBD2. With 0 bases clipped from V and 5 bases from J, the junction kept 6 bases outside the gene matches. CDR1 SEHNR and CDR2 FQNEAQ come from the germline V gene (reference sequence). This CDR3 is 16 amino acids long. The CDR3 loop is CASSLASGGADETQYF. The DNA for the CDR3 is TGTGCCAGCAGCTTAGCCAGCGGGGGGGCCGATGAGACCCAGTACTTC.

CDR3 in DNA: TGTGCCAGCAGCCAAGATTTTCTAGGAGGTTCACCCCTCCACTTT. Its protein is CASSQDFLGGSPLHF. V gene TRBV3-1 (or the pseudogene TRBV3-2) combines with J gene TRBJ1-6; D gene ambiguous. The V end lost 0 bases, the J end lost 9 bases, and 12 bases lay between the germline ends. Germline V gene lookup returns CDR1 LGHDT and CDR2 YNNKEL (reference sequence). The CDR3 contains 15 residues.